The 30 T cell receptor beta chains in this list originate from one sample, sequenced in a study of response to subunit inactivated influenza vaccine. TCRdb analysed the RT-PCR reads with MiXCR anew, one entry per CDR3 protein. Among 610,000 or so distinct CDR3 sequences listed, around 13% were seen once. The material was PBMCs from blood, obtained about 12 days after vaccination. The source is a man aged 45-60 years who received an inactivated influenza vaccine.

The chain uses TRBV6-2 or TRBV6-3 and TRBJ2-5, with D possibly matching TRBD1 (5 bases). Trimming cost V 4 bases and J 12 bases, with 18 bases left between them. Per the germline V gene, CDR1 is MNHEY and CDR2 is SVGEGT. This CDR3 contains 13 residues. The CDR3 sequence is CASSSQASPEKYF. The DNA of the CDR3 is TGTGCCAGCAGTTCACAGGCAAGCCCCGAGAAGTACTTC.

The chain joins TRBV15 to TRBJ2-5, with 8 bases matching TRBD1. Germline CDR1 reads LNHNV; CDR2 reads YYDKDF (reference sequence). The V and J ends lost 1 base and 3 bases, in that order; junction bases with no gene match: 7. The CDR3 length is 16 residues. CDR3 region: CATSRGTTGAEETQYF. CDR3 coding DNA: TGTGCCACCAGCAGAGGTACGACAGGGGCAGAAGAGACCCAGTACTTC.

The V and J genes are TRBV5-1 and TRBJ2-3; weak D call: TRBD1 (5 bases). Deletions cut 1 base from V and 2 bases from J, with 8 bases between. The CDR3 runs to 14 residues. The germline CDR1 and CDR2 sequences are SGHRS and YFSETQ. The CDR3 here is CASSLMDNTDTQYF. The CDR3, as DNA: TGCGCCAGCAGCTTGATGGACAACACAGATACGCAGTATTTT.

This clonotype occurred a few times. The chain joins TRBV20-1 to TRBJ1-1, with D hard to call. The V gene lost 5 bases and the J gene lost 1 base, with 11 bases spanning the gap. Germline CDR1 is DFQATT and CDR2 is SNEGSKA (reference sequence). The CDR3 runs 13 residues. CDR3 region: CSASPAGNTEAFF. The CDR3 DNA follows: TGCAGTGCTTCCCCGGCGGGGAACACTGAAGCTTTCTTT.

This clonotype was recorded at least ten times. The V and J genes are TRBV10-3 and TRBJ2-2, with D hard to call. CDR3 length: 13 amino acids. Trimming shortened V by 7 bases and J by 4 bases, and 10 bases separated the two germline ends. In germline, CDR1 is ENHRY, CDR2 SYGVKD. The CDR3 reads CAIKGSGTGELFF. The DNA for the CDR3 is TGTGCCATCAAAGGGTCGGGCACCGGGGAGCTGTTTTTT.

The gene calls are TRBV7-9 and TRBJ1-5, with TRBD1 as a possible D gene (5 bases). The germline gives CDR1 SEHNR, CDR2 FQNEAQ (reference sequence). With 2 bases removed from V and 6 bases from J, the gap between germline ends came to 11 bases. This CDR3 region has 14 residues. The CDR3: CASSLRGSGQPQHF. DNA for the CDR3: TGTGCCAGCAGCTTAAGGGGATCGGGTCAGCCCCAGCATTTT.

The V call is TRBV4-1, the J call TRBJ2-7, with 7 positions matching TRBD1. With 3 bases clipped from V and 0 bases from J, the junction kept 11 bases outside the gene matches. The CDR3 length is 17 residues. Germline CDR1 reads MGHRA; CDR2 reads YSYEKL. CDR3 loop: CASSHPAGGASSYEQYF. The CDR3 DNA follows: TGCGCCAGCAGCCATCCTGCAGGGGGTGCGAGCTCCTACGAGCAGTACTTC.

This sequence joins TRBV4-1 and TRBJ2-5, with 9 bases aligning to TRBD2. The CDR3 has 16 residues. The germline V gene encodes CDR1 MGHRA and CDR2 YSYEKL. The V gene end was trimmed by 0 bases and the J gene end by 5 bases; junction bases not matched to a gene: 7. CDR3 amino acids: CASSQDVSGGGETQYF. CDR3 DNA sequence: TGCGCCAGCAGCCAAGACGTTAGCGGGGGTGGCGAGACCCAGTACTTC.

This chain uses TRBV15 with TRBJ1-5; D gene unclear. Between the trimmed V and J ends, which lost 3 bases and 2 bases, there was a span of 2 bases. Germline CDR1 reads LNHNV; CDR2 reads YYDKDF (reference sequence). The CDR3 runs to 12 residues. The CDR3: CATSSGNQPQHF. In DNA form, the CDR3 reads TGTGCCACCAGCAGTGGCAATCAGCCCCAGCATTTT.

The V gene is TRBV5-6, the J gene TRBJ1-5; D uncertain. V was pared by 4 bases and J by 0 bases, with 11 bases between. CDR1 SGHDT and CDR2 YYEEEE come from the germline V gene. The CDR3 loop spans 15 amino acids. The chain's CDR3 is CASSQTAHSNQPQHF. The CDR3 DNA follows: TGTGCCAGCAGCCAAACGGCTCATAGCAATCAGCCCCAGCATTTT. Complete variable domain (other parts from reference TRBV5-6 and TRBJ1-5): DAGVTQSPTHLIKTRGQQVTLRCSPKSGHDTVSWYQQALGQGPQFIFQYYEEEERQRGNFPDRFSGHQFPNYSSELNVNALLLGDSALYLCASSQTAHSNQPQHFGDGTRLSIL.

The V call is TRBV12-3 or TRBV12-4, the J call TRBJ2-1, with TRBD1 identical over 11 bases. Trimming removed 7 bases from V and 4 bases from J; junction bases left unmatched: 6. This CDR3 is built from 15 residues. The CDR3 region has the DNA TGTGCCAGCACCTTGGACAGGGGGCTTTACAATGAGCAGTTCTTC. Protein sequence: CASTLDRGLYNEQFF.

This clonotype was recorded a few times. The V gene is TRBV5-4, the J gene TRBJ1-4, with D perhaps matching TRBD1 (5 bases). Trimming removed 4 bases from V and 7 bases from J, with 14 bases in between. CDR1 and CDR2 (germline): SGHNT, YYREEE (reference sequence). The CDR3 loop spans 14 amino acids. This CDR3 is CASSPELDSEKLFF. The DNA of the CDR3 is TGTGCCAGCAGCCCGGAGCTAGACAGTGAAAAACTGTTTTTT.

This clonotype has more than one count but fewer than ten. The chain has TRBV5-1 and TRBJ1-4; D remains unclear. V lost 0 bases to trimming and J lost 0 bases, with 6 bases between them. The CDR3 loop spans 15 amino acids. CDR1 and CDR2 from the germline V gene are SGHRS and YFSETQ. CDR3 sequence: CASSLAPATNEKLFF. Written as DNA, the CDR3 is TGCGCCAGCAGCTTGGCGCCTGCAACTAATGAAAAACTGTTTTTT. Using reference TRBV5-1 and TRBJ1-4 for the parts outside the CDR3, the full variable domain is KAGVTQTPRYLIKTRGQQVTLSCSPISGHRSVSWYQQTPGQGLQFLFEYFSETQRNKGNFPGRFSGRQFSNSRSEMNVSTLELGDSALYLCASSLAPATNEKLFFGSGTQLSVL.

This clonotype appeared many times. This chain links TRBV5-1 with TRBJ2-1; 7 bases map to TRBD1. V was pared by 1 base and J by 8 bases, with 3 bases of the junction left unmatched. Germline V gene sequence: CDR1 SGHRS, CDR2 YFSETQ. The CDR3 has 13 residues. CDR3 sequence (DNA): TGCGCCAGCAGCTTGTCAGGGACAGATGAGCAGTTCTTC. It is translated as CASSLSGTDEQFF.

This clonotype has only a few counts. The rearrangement uses TRBV5-1 and TRBJ1-6; D is uncertain. CDR3 size: 14 residues. CDR1 and CDR2 (germline): SGHRS, YFSETQ. Trimming took 2 bases from V and 7 from J, leaving 10 bases between them. The chain's CDR3 is CASSLRPVNSPLHF. The CDR3 DNA follows: TGCGCCAGCAGCTTAAGGCCCGTAAATTCACCCCTCCACTTT.

This chain joins TRBV2 and TRBJ2-3; D call uncertain. CDR3 size: 14 residues. Germline CDR1 is SNHLY and CDR2 is FYNNEI. Trimming pared 7 bases from V and 0 bases from J, leaving 11 bases between. CDR3 residues: CASTILPSTDTQYF. In nucleotides, the CDR3 is TGTGCCAGCACAATATTGCCAAGCACAGATACGCAGTATTTT.

This clonotype was seen more than once but under ten times. This chain connects TRBV12-3 or TRBV12-4 to TRBJ2-1, with a tentative D call TRBD2 (6 bases). This CDR3 has 14 residues. V dropped 4 bases and J dropped 15 bases, with 22 bases sitting between them. CDR3 amino acids: CASSSPHQDYEMFF. DNA of the CDR3: TGTGCCAGCAGTTCACCCCACCAGGACTATGAGATGTTCTTC.

The rearrangement links TRBV6-1 to TRBJ2-3; maybe TRBD2 (5 bases). The germline V gene has CDR1 MNHNS and CDR2 SASEGT. There are 15 residues in the CDR3. The germline V and J ends were trimmed by 6 bases and 0 bases, with 13 bases remaining between them. DNA for the CDR3: TGTGCCAGCAGGTGGCTCGGGGAGAGCACAGATACGCAGTATTTT. This gives the protein CASRWLGESTDTQYF.

Many counts were recorded for this clonotype. The chain combines TRBV29-1 with TRBJ2-2; TRBD2 matches 13 bases. This CDR3 comprises 13 residues. V trimming: 7 bases; J trimming: 6 bases; junction bases outside the gene matches: 2. Germline V gene sequence: CDR1 SQVTM, CDR2 ANQGSEA. CDR3 loop: CSAGLAGAGELFF. DNA for the CDR3: TGCAGCGCAGGACTAGCGGGAGCCGGGGAGCTGTTTTTT.

The genes are TRBV7-2 and TRBJ2-4; 10 bases are shared with TRBD2. The CDR3 consists of 14 residues. V lost 3 bases, J lost 8 bases, and 4 bases stayed unmatched. In germline, CDR1 is SGHTA, CDR2 FQGNSA. The CDR3 sequence: CASSLSGRVDIQYF. CDR3 bases: TGTGCCAGCAGCTTGAGCGGGAGGGTAGACATTCAGTACTTC.

This clonotype came up once. The chain carries TRBV3-1 and TRBJ2-5, with 8 bases fitting TRBD2. Unmatched junction bases numbered 12, after V lost 5 bases and J lost 4 bases. The CDR3 consists of 16 residues. The germline gives CDR1 LGHDT, CDR2 YNNKEL (reference sequence). CDR3 sequence: CASSSTGGGRRETQYF. CDR3 DNA: TGTGCCAGCAGCTCCACCGGGGGGGGTCGTCGAGAGACCCAGTACTTC.

This sequence joins TRBV4-2 and TRBJ2-7; D possibly corresponds to TRBD1 (6 bases). This CDR3 has 19 residues. The germline gives CDR1 LGHNA, CDR2 YNFKEQ. Trimming shortened V by 5 bases and J by 3 bases, and 29 bases separated the two germline ends. The CDR3 here is CASSRNAAGVPGPFYEQYF. CDR3 nucleotides: TGTGCCAGCAGCAGGAACGCGGCAGGGGTCCCCGGTCCTTTCTACGAGCAGTACTTC.

This clonotype appeared a few times. The V gene is TRBV7-9, the J gene TRBJ2-5; D gene ambiguous. The germline CDR1 and CDR2 sequences are SEHNR and FQNEAQ (reference sequence). The length of the CDR3 is 13 residues. Trimming left V 5 bases short and J 1 base short, with 8 bases between. The CDR3 coding sequence is TGTGCCAGCAGCCCCGTCTTCCAAGAGACCCAGTACTTC. Amino acid sequence: CASSPVFQETQYF.

This clonotype was found a few times. This chain uses TRBV18 with TRBJ1-1; TRBD1 might be the D (5 bases). V lost 3 bases to trimming and J lost 3 bases, with 8 bases between them. Germline V gene data show CDR1 as KGHSH and CDR2 as LQKENI. CDR3 length equals 13 residues. For the CDR3, the DNA is TGTGCCAGCTCACCGTCCAGGGACACTGAAGCTTTCTTT. Translating it yields CASSPSRDTEAFF.

The chain recombines TRBV7-2 with TRBJ2-1; 9 nucleotides align to TRBD1. J lost 6 bases, V lost 1 base, and 4 bases had no gene match. Per the germline V gene, CDR1 is SGHTA and CDR2 is FQGNSA. This CDR3 region has 15 residues. DNA for the CDR3: TGTGCCAGCAGCTTAGACAGGGGGCTCGGCAATGAGCAGTTCTTC. Encoded protein: CASSLDRGLGNEQFF.

The gene calls are TRBV12-3 or TRBV12-4 and TRBJ1-3; D gene ambiguous. V dropped 2 bases and J dropped 7 bases, with 9 bases sitting between them. The CDR3 sequence is 13 residues long. This CDR3 reads CASSLTGWNTIYF. The CDR3, as DNA: TGTGCCAGCAGTTTAACTGGGTGGAACACCATATATTTT.

CDR3 region: CASSSNFPGQGSYNEQFF. Written as DNA, the CDR3 is TGTGCCAGCTCGTCAAACTTTCCGGGACAGGGTTCCTACAATGAGCAGTTCTTC. This chain links TRBV18 with TRBJ2-1, with 9 bases identical to TRBD1. Germline V gene lookup returns CDR1 KGHSH and CDR2 LQKENI. The CDR3 is made up of 18 amino acids. V shed 6 bases and J 1 base; nucleotides not matched to a gene: 13.

DNA for the CDR3: TGTGCCAGCAGAACCTGGTCCGGGACTAGCCCTATTGAGCAGTTCTTC. It yields the protein CASRTWSGTSPIEQFF. This sequence joins TRBV6-1 and TRBJ2-1, with 9 bases matching TRBD2. V was pared by 6 bases and J by 9 bases, with 15 bases of the junction left unmatched. Germline CDR1 and CDR2: MNHNS and SASEGT. The CDR3 totals 16 residues.

This clonotype was seen more than once but under ten times. The chain carries TRBV5-5 and TRBJ1-5; D call uncertain. Germline-derived CDR1 and CDR2 are SGHKS and YYEKEE (reference sequence). V was trimmed by 1 base and J by 0 bases, leaving 2 bases between them. The CDR3 consists of 13 residues. This chain's CDR3 is CASSLLSNQPQHF. The CDR3 nucleotides read TGTGCCAGCAGCTTGCTTAGCAATCAGCCCCAGCATTTT.

The chain joins TRBV20-1 to TRBJ2-5; D is possibly TRBD2 (7 bases). V lost 3 bases to trimming and J lost 5 bases, with 16 bases between them. Germline loops: CDR1 DFQATT, CDR2 SNEGSKA (reference sequence). CDR3 length equals 14 residues. CDR3 sequence: CSASRTGRGETQYF. CDR3 nucleotides: TGCAGTGCTAGTCGTACTGGGAGGGGGGAGACCCAGTACTTC.